Listed here are 27 T cell receptor beta chains from one sample, sequenced in a study of blood T cell repertoires in COVID-19. Sequencing was performed with immunoSEQ multiplex PCR; in TCRdb, only in-frame clones are kept and a portion is missing. The table lists about 55,000 clones, less than 90% of them singletons. Sequenced input: peripheral blood. These receptors all stem from a woman aged 55-75 years with acute or convalescent COVID-19.

The CDR3 reads CASSPGRGRPGELFF. The CDR3 DNA reads as TGCGCCAGCAGCCCTGGCAGGGGGCGCCCCGGGGAGCTGTTTTTT. The chain employs TRBV4-1 and TRBJ2-2, with TRBD1 matching over 8 bases. The J segment lost 6 bases and the V segment lost 4 bases, leaving 7 bases of the junction unmatched. The CDR3 extends over 15 amino acids. Germline CDR1 is MGHRA and CDR2 is YSYEKL.

The rearrangement uses TRBV5-1 and TRBJ1-2; 9 bases map to TRBD1. The germline gives CDR1 SGHRS, CDR2 YFSETQ. J was trimmed by 6 bases and V by 0 bases; bases with no gene match: 6. The CDR3 runs 15 residues. Written as DNA, the CDR3 is TGCGCCAGCAGCTTGGACCCGGGACAGGGCCATGGCTACACCTTC. Residues: CASSLDPGQGHGYTF. The whole variable domain, filled in from reference TRBV5-1 and TRBJ1-2, reads KAGVTQTPRYLIKTRGQQVTLSCSPISGHRSVSWYQQTPGQGLQFLFEYFSETQRNKGNFPGRFSGRQFSNSRSEMNVSTLELGDSALYLCASSLDPGQGHGYTFGSGTRLTVV.

This clone was counted a single time. The chain is built from TRBV7-2 and TRBJ2-1; D possibly corresponds to TRBD1 (5 bases). CDR3 length: 13 residues. V lost 6 bases, J lost 3 bases, and 9 bases lay in between. From germline, CDR1 is SGHTA and CDR2 FQGNSA. CDR3 in DNA: TGTGCCAGCAGGGCCGACAGCTACAATGAGCAGTTCTTC. Its protein product is CASRADSYNEQFF.

The chain uses TRBV27 and TRBJ1-1; 8 bases match TRBD1. V was pared by 6 bases and J by 6 bases, with 6 bases of the junction left unmatched. Germline assignment: CDR1 MNHEY and CDR2 SMNVEV (reference sequence). This CDR3 region has 13 residues. This CDR3 is CASSGQGGAEAFF. CDR3 nucleotide sequence: TGTGCCAGCAGCGGACAGGGAGGGGCTGAAGCTTTCTTT.

The genes are TRBV5-5 and TRBJ2-1; no firm D call. Trimming removed 1 base from V and 8 bases from J, with 7 bases in between. From germline, CDR1 is SGHKS and CDR2 YYEKEE (reference sequence). The CDR3 spans 12 residues. CDR3 region: CASSLIAYEQFF. The CDR3 DNA reads as TGTGCCAGCAGCTTGATCGCGTATGAGCAGTTCTTC.

The CDR3, as DNA: TGTGCCAGCAAACCGACAGGGAGTGGAAACACCATATATTTT. Translating gives CASKPTGSGNTIYF. The V call is TRBV28, the J call TRBJ1-3; 7 bases line up with TRBD1. The junction had 6 bases not matched to a gene; V was cut back by 7 bases and J by 3 bases. The CDR3 is made up of 14 amino acids. Germline CDR1 MDHEN, CDR2 SYDVKM. Full variable domain (outside the CDR3, taken from reference TRBV28 and TRBJ1-3): DVKVTQSSRYLVKRTGEKVFLECVQDMDHENMFWYRQDPGLGLRLIYFSYDVKMKEKGDIPEGYSVSREKKERFSLILESASTNQTSMYLCASKPTGSGNTIYFGEGSWLTVV.

The J gene is TRBJ1-2, the V gene TRBV5-5; D not certain. The V and J ends lost 5 bases and 1 base respectively, with 15 bases between them. Germline CDR1 and CDR2: SGHKS and YYEKEE (reference sequence). This CDR3 spans 15 amino acids. The CDR3 DNA reads as TGTGCCAGCAGACAGAGGGTAGCATATAACTATGGCTACACCTTC. Protein: CASRQRVAYNYGYTF. The complete variable domain, with remaining parts taken from reference TRBV5-5 and TRBJ1-2, reads DAGVTQSPTHLIKTRGQQVTLRCSPISGHKSVSWYQQVLGQGPQFIFQYYEKEERGRGNFPDRFSARQFPNYSSELNVNALLLGDSALYLCASRQRVAYNYGYTFGSGTRLTVV.

This chain uses TRBV5-1 with TRBJ2-1; TRBD1 is a possible D gene (5 bases). V lost 4 bases and J lost 4, with 15 bases in between. The CDR3 contains 15 residues. Germline V gives CDR1 SGHRS, CDR2 YFSETQ. In nucleotides, the CDR3 is TGCGCCAGCAGCGATCGGACACGGAAATACAATGAGCAGTTCTTC. Its translation: CASSDRTRKYNEQFF.

This rearrangement joins TRBV6-1 to TRBJ1-6; the D is unclear. CDR3 size: 16 residues. Germline V gene data show CDR1 as MNHNS and CDR2 as SASEGT. Trimming stripped 4 bases from V and 0 bases from J, with 10 bases between. This CDR3 is CASSGHRGSYNSPLHF. The CDR3 bases are TGTGCCAGCAGTGGACACCGGGGCTCCTATAATTCACCCCTCCACTTT.

This clone has a handful of counts. The J gene is TRBJ2-1, the V gene TRBV11-2; no clear D. This CDR3 contains 14 residues. Germline CDR1 is SGHAT and CDR2 is FQNNGV. V lost 0 bases and J lost 4, with 7 bases in between. This CDR3 reads CASSLDRLYNEQFF. The CDR3 DNA reads as TGTGCCAGCAGCTTAGACAGGCTGTACAATGAGCAGTTCTTC.

The chain recombines TRBV12-5 with TRBJ2-3, with TRBD2 as a possible D gene (5 bases). Trimming took off 4 bases at V and 6 bases at J, with 11 bases between the two ends. Germline CDR1 reads LGHNT; CDR2 reads FRNRAP. This CDR3 has 13 amino acids. The DNA for the CDR3 is TGTGCTAGTGGTTCGGGAAACGTGGATACGCAGTATTTT. It specifies CASGSGNVDTQYF.

By share, this clone counts as medium-sized. The chain combines TRBV7-8 with TRBJ1-3; the D gene is possibly TRBD1 (6 bases). The CDR3 runs 14 residues. V lost 1 base and J lost 9, with 13 bases in between. The germline CDR1 and CDR2 sequences are SGHVS and FQNEAQ. Written as DNA, the CDR3 is TGTGCCAGCAGCTTAGGGGACAACCGGGGCACCATATATTTT. Translation gives CASSLGDNRGTIYF.

The rearrangement uses TRBV3-1 (or the pseudogene TRBV3-2) and TRBJ2-5; D possibly corresponds to TRBD2 (5 bases). Trimming removed 6 bases at V and 5 bases at J, with 22 bases between. Germline CDR1 and CDR2: LGHDT and YNNKEL (reference sequence). CDR3 size: 16 residues. The chain's CDR3 is CASREAYRAGRETQYF. The CDR3, as DNA: TGTGCCAGCAGGGAAGCCTATAGGGCGGGCAGGGAGACCCAGTACTTC.

The sample holds a few counts of this clone. The chain couples TRBV2 to TRBJ1-5; a possible D gene is TRBD1 (6 bases). Per germline, CDR1 SNHLY and CDR2 FYNNEI. The CDR3 runs to 13 residues. Trimming took 6 bases from V and 4 from J, leaving 10 bases between them. The CDR3 nucleotides read TGTGCCAGCAGCGCTACAGGGAATCAGCCCCAGCATTTT. Its translation: CASSATGNQPQHF.

This chain links TRBV19 with TRBJ1-2, with D uncertain. V lost 4 bases and J lost 6, with 9 bases in between. The CDR3 has 12 amino acids. Per germline, CDR1 LNHDA and CDR2 SQIVND (reference sequence). CDR3 bases: TGTGCCAGTAGTACACAGATCCATGGCTACACCTTC. Its protein product is CASSTQIHGYTF.

This clone was observed once. The CDR3 spells CASLIPPGQGAPNYGYTF. In DNA form, the CDR3 reads TGTGCCAGTCTAATTCCTCCGGGACAGGGGGCTCCTAACTATGGCTACACCTTC. This chain joins TRBV19 and TRBJ1-2, with 12 bases lining up with TRBD1. V shed 8 bases, J shed 0 bases, and the junction held 13 bases outside the gene matches. Per germline, CDR1 LNHDA and CDR2 SQIVND (reference sequence). The CDR3 runs 18 residues.

V and J are TRBV6-6 and TRBJ1-2; D possibly corresponds to TRBD1 (5 bases). V dropped 3 bases and J dropped 8 bases, with 22 bases sitting between them. This CDR3 comprises 16 residues. Germline CDR1 and CDR2: MNHNY and SVGAGI (reference sequence). The CDR3 loop reads CASSYSRQSGVQGYTF. CDR3 sequence (DNA): TGTGCCAGCAGTTATTCCCGTCAGTCGGGGGTACAAGGCTACACCTTC.

The chain combines TRBV9 with TRBJ2-7, with TRBD1 identical over 8 bases. Per germline, CDR1 SGDLS and CDR2 YYNGEE. The CDR3 is 12 residues long. Losses at the gene ends were 5 bases for V and 5 bases for J; bases not matched to a gene: 3. The CDR3 spells CASSLGQDEQYF. The CDR3 DNA is TGTGCCAGCAGTTTGGGACAGGACGAGCAGTACTTC.

Turning to this clone: The germline gene is not matched at one end of the junction; a read error may be the cause. The J gene is TRBJ2-5, the V gene TRBV5-5; the match to TRBD2 covers 10 bases. The CDR3 has 16 residues. CDR1 is SGHKS and CDR2 is YYEKEE in the germline V gene (reference sequence). The CDR3 region has the DNA TGTGCCAACAGCTTGGGTCCTAGCGGGAGTCTAGAGACCCAGTACTTC. It codes for CANSLGPSGSLETQYF.

This clone was counted a few times. The chain uses TRBV29-1 and TRBJ2-1, with 7 nucleotides matching TRBD1. The V segment lost 5 bases and the J segment 7 bases; nucleotides outside the gene matches: 11. The CDR3 length is 14 residues. From germline, CDR1 is SQVTM and CDR2 ANQGSEA. CDR3 in amino acids: CSVRKTSQGNEQFF. The CDR3 DNA sequence: TGCAGCGTTCGCAAGACCTCACAGGGGAATGAGCAGTTCTTC.

The chain links TRBV5-4 to TRBJ2-1; 10 positions agree with TRBD2. CDR1 and CDR2 from the germline V gene are SGHNT and YYREEE (reference sequence). The ends lost 4 bases at V and 8 bases at J; junction bases unmatched: 15. The CDR3 consists of 17 residues. The CDR3 DNA follows: TGTGCCAGCAGCAAGGGGATTTTAGCGGGAGGTAGGGATGAGCAGTTCTTC. Amino acids: CASSKGILAGGRDEQFF.

The chain is built from TRBV9 and TRBJ2-5, with D tentatively TRBD1 (5 bases). Germline-derived CDR1 and CDR2 are SGDLS and YYNGEE. This CDR3 contains 14 residues. V lost 1 base to trimming and J lost 5 bases, with 12 bases between them. The DNA of the CDR3 is TGTGCCAGCAGCGTATTTGCAGGGAAGGAGACCCAGTACTTC. This encodes CASSVFAGKETQYF.

V and J are TRBV11-3 and TRBJ2-5; 12 bases align to TRBD2. The CDR3 is made up of 17 amino acids. CDR1 is SGHNT, CDR2 YENEEA, per germline. J gave up 5 bases and V 1 base, and 8 bases lay outside the gene matches. This chain's CDR3 is CASSLGGTSGRAETQYF. The CDR3 DNA reads TGTGCCAGCAGCTTAGGAGGGACTAGCGGGCGGGCGGAGACCCAGTACTTC.

V gene TRBV3-1 (or the pseudogene TRBV3-2) combines with J gene TRBJ2-1; 7 nucleotides match TRBD2. J gave up 5 bases and V 4 bases, and 2 bases lay outside the gene matches. Germline V gives CDR1 LGHDT, CDR2 YNNKEL (reference sequence). CDR3 size: 13 residues. CDR3 sequence reads: CASSRGGDNEQFF. As DNA, the CDR3 is TGTGCCAGCAGCCGGGGAGGGGACAATGAGCAGTTCTTC.

The rearrangement uses TRBV5-1 and TRBJ1-1, with D possibly TRBD1 on 5 matching bases. Germline V gene lookup returns CDR1 SGHRS and CDR2 YFSETQ. With 6 bases removed from V and 1 base from J, the gap between germline ends came to 13 bases. The CDR3 covers 14 residues. CDR3 sequence (DNA): TGCGCCAGCAAAATAACGGGGGGGAACACTGAAGCTTTCTTT. Translated, it gives CASKITGGNTEAFF.

This chain uses TRBV5-1 with TRBJ1-2, with 7 bases fitting TRBD1. The germline gives CDR1 SGHRS, CDR2 YFSETQ. The CDR3 length is 13 residues. V lost 0 bases to trimming and J lost 5 bases; unmatched junction nucleotides: 1. The CDR3 DNA follows: TGCGCCAGCAGCTTGGAGACAGGGTATGGCTACACCTTC. It encodes CASSLETGYGYTF.

The chain links TRBV27 to TRBJ1-2; D may be TRBD1 (5 bases). V was shortened by 1 base and J by 8 bases, with 14 bases between the two germline ends. The CDR3 runs 14 residues. Germline V gene data show CDR1 as MNHEY and CDR2 as SMNVEV (reference sequence). CDR3 nucleotides: TGTGCCAGCAGTTTATTTCAATCGCAGGGAGGCTACACCTTC. Amino acids: CASSLFQSQGGYTF.